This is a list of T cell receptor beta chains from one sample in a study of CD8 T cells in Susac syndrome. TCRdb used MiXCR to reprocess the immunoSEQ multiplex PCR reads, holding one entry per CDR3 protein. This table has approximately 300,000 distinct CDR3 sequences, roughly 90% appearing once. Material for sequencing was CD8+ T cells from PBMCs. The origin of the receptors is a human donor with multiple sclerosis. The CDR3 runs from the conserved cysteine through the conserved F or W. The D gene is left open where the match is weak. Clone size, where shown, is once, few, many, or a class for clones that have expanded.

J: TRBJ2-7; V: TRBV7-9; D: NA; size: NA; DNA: TGTGCCAGCAGCTCACAGGCCTCCTACGAGCAGTACTTC; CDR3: CASSSQASYEQYF
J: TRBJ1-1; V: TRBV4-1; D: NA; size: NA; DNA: TGCGCCAGCAGCCAAGACGTGAACACTGAAGCTTTCTTT; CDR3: CASSQDVNTEAFF
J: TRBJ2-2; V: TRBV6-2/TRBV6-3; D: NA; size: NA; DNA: TGTGCCAGCAGTTACTCCCAGGGAGTCAACACCGGGGAGCTGTTTTTT; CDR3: CASSYSQGVNTGELFF
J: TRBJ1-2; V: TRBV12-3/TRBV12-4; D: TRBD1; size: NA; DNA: TGTGCCAGCAGCCTGGACAGGGCTCATGGCTACACCTTC; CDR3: CASSLDRAHGYTF
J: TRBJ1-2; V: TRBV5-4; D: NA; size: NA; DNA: TGTGCCAGCAGCTCCCAGGGTGCCCCAGTCTATGGCTACACCTTC; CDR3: CASSSQGAPVYGYTF
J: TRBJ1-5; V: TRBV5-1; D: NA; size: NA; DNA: TGCGCCAGCAGCTTGGCCACAGGGTTCGGCAATCAGCCCCAGCATTTT; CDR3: CASSLATGFGNQPQHF
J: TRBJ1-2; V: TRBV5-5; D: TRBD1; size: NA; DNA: TGTGCCAGCAGCTCGGTTTCCGGGACAGAGAGCTACACCTTC; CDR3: CASSSVSGTESYTF
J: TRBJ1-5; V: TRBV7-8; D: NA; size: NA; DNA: TGTGCCAGCAGCTTAGGGGGGGCCTTCGCCCCACTCAATCAGCCCCAGCATTTT; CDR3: CASSLGGAFAPLNQPQHF
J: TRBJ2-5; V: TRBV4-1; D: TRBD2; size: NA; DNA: TGCGCCAGCAGCCAGGAAGGACTAGACGGCCAGTACTTC; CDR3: CASSQEGLDGQYF
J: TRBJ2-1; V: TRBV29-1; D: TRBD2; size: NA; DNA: TGCAGCGTTCCCGGACTAGCGGGAGGGCCCCATGATGAGCAGTTCTTC; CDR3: CSVPGLAGGPHDEQFF
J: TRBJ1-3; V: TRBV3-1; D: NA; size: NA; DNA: TGTGCCAGCAGCCCCCAGGGGTCCGGAAACACCATATATTTT; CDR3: CASSPQGSGNTIYF
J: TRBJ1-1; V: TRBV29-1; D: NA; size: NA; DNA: TGCAGCGTTGTTGTAAGGGTTTGGGGCACTGAAGCTTTCTTT; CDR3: CSVVVRVWGTEAFF
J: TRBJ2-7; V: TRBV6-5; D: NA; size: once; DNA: TGTGCCAGCAGTTACTCCTCGGGGGAACAGGGGCACGAGCAGTACTTC; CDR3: CASSYSSGEQGHEQYF
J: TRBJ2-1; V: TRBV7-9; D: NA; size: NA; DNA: TGTGCCAGCAGCTTAGAAGGGGGTGTGCAGTTCTTC; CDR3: CASSLEGGVQFF
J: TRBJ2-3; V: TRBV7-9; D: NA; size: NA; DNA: TGTGCCAGCACCCACGGTCTGCGACCAGATACGCAGTATTTT; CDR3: CASTHGLRPDTQYF
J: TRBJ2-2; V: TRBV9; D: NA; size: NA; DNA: TGTGCCAGCAGCCCATACTTTGGGGGGTCCGGGGAGCTGTTTTTT; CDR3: CASSPYFGGSGELFF
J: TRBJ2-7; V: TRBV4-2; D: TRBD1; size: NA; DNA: TGTGCCAGCAGCCAAGACGAACAGGGGTACTACGAGCAGTACTTC; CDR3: CASSQDEQGYYEQYF
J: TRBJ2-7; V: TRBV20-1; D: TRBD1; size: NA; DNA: TGCAGTGCTAGAGTCACGGGACAGGGCTACGAGCAGTACTTC; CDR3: CSARVTGQGYEQYF
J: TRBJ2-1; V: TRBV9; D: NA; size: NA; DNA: TGTGCCAGCAGCGCCCGTCAGGACAGCCACTACAATGAGCAGTTCTTC; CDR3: CASSARQDSHYNEQFF
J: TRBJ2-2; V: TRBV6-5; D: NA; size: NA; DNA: TGTGCCAGCAGTTACTCCAGGGTGGGGGAGCTGTTTTTT; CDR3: CASSYSRVGELFF
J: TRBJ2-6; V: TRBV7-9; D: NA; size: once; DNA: TGTGCCAGCATCGAGACACTCGTGTTACCCTCTGGGGCCAACGTCCTGACTTTC; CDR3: CASIETLVLPSGANVLTF
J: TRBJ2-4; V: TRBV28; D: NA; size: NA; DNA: TGTGCCAGCAGCCCCTCGTCCTGGGGGCTCAAAAACATTCAGTACTTC; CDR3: CASSPSSWGLKNIQYF
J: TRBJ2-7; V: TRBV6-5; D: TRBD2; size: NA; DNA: TGTGCCAGCACCTTCCTGGGGGGGGGAACCTACGAGCAGTACTTC; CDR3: CASTFLGGGTYEQYF
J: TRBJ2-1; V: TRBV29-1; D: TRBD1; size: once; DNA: TGCAGCGTCCCTGACAGGGCGGATGAGCAGTTCTTC; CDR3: CSVPDRADEQFF
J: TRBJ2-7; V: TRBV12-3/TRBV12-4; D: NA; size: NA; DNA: TGTGCCAGCAGTTTAGGGTCGGGGAACCACGAGCAGTACTTC; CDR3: CASSLGSGNHEQYF
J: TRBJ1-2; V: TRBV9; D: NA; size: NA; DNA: TGTGCCAGCAGCGCCGACGGGGGCTACACCTTC; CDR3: CASSADGGYTF
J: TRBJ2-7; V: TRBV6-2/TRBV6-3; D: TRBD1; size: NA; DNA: TGTGCCAGCAGTTTATGGACAGGGGGCTACGAGCAGTACTTC; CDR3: CASSLWTGGYEQYF
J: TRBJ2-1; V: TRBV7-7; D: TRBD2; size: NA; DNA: TGTGCTAGCAGCTTAGAAGCGGGAGCTTCCTACAATGAGCAGTTCTTC; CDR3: CASSLEAGASYNEQFF
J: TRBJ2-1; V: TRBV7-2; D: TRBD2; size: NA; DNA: TGTGCCAGCAGCTTAGAAGCGGGGCCTTACAATGAGCAGTTCTTC; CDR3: CASSLEAGPYNEQFF
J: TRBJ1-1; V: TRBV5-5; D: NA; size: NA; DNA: TGTGCCAGCAGTTTCATGAACACTGAAGCTTTCTTT; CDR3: CASSFMNTEAFF